This TCR beta chain was observed in a study of T-cell memory formation after mild COVID-19. Notes on the study in general: The main location of contracting CD4+ clones was CM and EM, and that of contracting CD8+ clones was EMRA.

A 5'RACE reaction primed in the constant segment made cDNA libraries of TCR alpha and TCR beta, and these carried sample barcodes and UMIs. A single record per CDR3 protein comes from TCRdb applying MiXCR to the 5' RACE reads. This repertoire shows about 100,000 distinct CDR3 sequences, over 8.5% found once; its top ten account for about 40%. Germline-derived CDR1 and CDR2 are DFQATT and SNEGSKA (reference sequence). V lost 5 bases and J lost 3; bases outside the gene matches: 15. The CDR3 consists of 16 residues. This clonotype was observed a handful of times. Its cognate antigen is unknown. Sequencing used PBMCs or a T cell subset sorted from them (not recorded which). The TCR sequence derives from a man younger than 35 who had mild COVID-19 (a few samples of this study predate the infection). Cell type and time point are not known. The genes are TRBV20-1 and TRBJ2-7; TRBD1 matches at 8 bases. The CDR3 here is CSAPNRGQGKVYEQYF. CDR3 sequence (DNA): TGCAGTGCTCCGAATCGCGGACAGGGAAAGGTCTACGAGCAGTACTTC.